This TCR beta chain was sequenced in a study of Ad26.COV2.S vaccination and SARS-CoV-2 variants. Study outcomes and limitations: CD8+ and CD4+ T cells specific for spike reportedly responded with substantial breadth after vaccination. Placebo recipients trailed vaccine recipients in spike-specific TCR breadth.

The CDR3 runs to 16 residues. The germline gives CDR1 GTSNPN, CDR2 SVGIG (reference sequence). V shed 7 bases and J shed 0 bases, with 16 bases lying between them. The sample's treatment: roughly 20 received Ad26.COV2.S at low or high dose, single or two shots; 5 received placebo; per-sample allocation not given. Samples were taken on day 63 after the first vaccine or placebo injection. In Boston, the donor was an adult between 18-55 years of age. Ad26.COV2.S expressed prefusion-stabilized spike from the original Wuhan strain. Profiling relied on immunoSEQ multiplex PCR, and the TCRdb table lists in-frame clones only, not all of them. The sample shows about 680,000 clones, more than 70% of them seen only once. As to this clone: Its antigen remains unknown.

This material consisted of peripheral blood, taken in a trial of Ad26.COV2.S vaccine versus placebo. V gene TRBV30 combines with J gene TRBJ1-6; tentatively, D is TRBD1 (6 bases). The sequence was obtained from a person between 18 and 65 years old who received the Ad26.COV2.S COVID-19 vaccine or a placebo. The CDR3 loop reads CASRRDTSSYNSPLHF. Written as DNA, the CDR3 is TGTGCCTCCCGCCGGGACACGAGCTCCTATAATTCACCCCTCCACTTT.